Listed here are 24 T cell receptor beta chains from one sample, sequenced in a study of a mutant IDH1 vaccine in newly diagnosed glioma. Method: immunoSEQ multiplex PCR; TCRdb's copy keeps in-frame clones and lacks some. In the table there are about 56,000 clones, roughly 80% of which are singletons. Time point: week 47, end of study. Each vaccine dose was 300 ug of mutant IDH1 20-mer peptide, with topical imiquimod. Their cognate antigens are unknown. Sequenced here: PBMCs, sampled from a glioma patient whose treatment included an IDH1 peptide vaccine. These receptors were taken from a woman aged 45-65 years with glioma.

V usage is TRBV5-6 and J usage is TRBJ1-6, with D tentatively TRBD1 (5 bases). The CDR3 sequence is 17 residues long. Germline loops: CDR1 SGHDT, CDR2 YYEEEE. V was shortened by 2 bases and J by 0 bases, with 12 bases between the two germline ends. The CDR3 region is CASSLGTSGSYNSPLHF. The CDR3 region has the DNA TGTGCCAGCAGCTTAGGGACCTCGGGCTCCTATAATTCACCCCTCCACTTT.

The chain joins TRBV5-1 to TRBJ2-1; 9 bases match TRBD1. The trim removed 7 bases at V and 14 bases at J, leaving 4 bases unmatched. The CDR3 spans 10 residues. Per germline, CDR1 SGHRS and CDR2 YFSETQ. Written as DNA, the CDR3 is TGCGCCAGCGGGGACAGGGAGAAGTTCTTC. Amino acid sequence: CASGDREKFF. Full variable domain (outside the CDR3, taken from reference TRBV5-1 and TRBJ2-1): KAGVTQTPRYLIKTRGQQVTLSCSPISGHRSVSWYQQTPGQGLQFLFEYFSETQRNKGNFPGRFSGRQFSNSRSEMNVSTLELGDSALYLCASGDREKFFGPGTRLTVL.

The chain uses TRBV19 and TRBJ2-7; D possibly corresponds to TRBD1 (6 bases). Germline lookup yields CDR1 LNHDA and CDR2 SQIVND (reference sequence). Trimming left V 5 bases short and J 5 bases short, with 10 bases between. The CDR3 is 12 amino acids. The CDR3 here is CASSFGGNEQYF. CDR3 bases: TGTGCCAGTAGTTTTGGGGGCAACGAGCAGTACTTC. The entire variable domain, with the rest obtained from reference TRBV19 and TRBJ2-7, is as follows: DGGITQSPKYLFRKEGQNVTLSCEQNLNHDAMYWYRQDPGQGLRLIYYSQIVNDFQKGDIAEGYSVSREKKESFPLTVTSAQKNPTAFYLCASSFGGNEQYFGPGTRLTVT.

The chain employs TRBV5-1 and TRBJ1-1; tentative D call: TRBD1 (6 bases). The germline CDR1 and CDR2 sequences are SGHRS and YFSETQ. V lost 4 bases and J lost 5, with 12 bases in between. CDR3 length: 13 residues. CDR3 coding DNA: TGCGCCAGCAGCGGGGGGGGGCGGACTGAAGCTTTCTTT. It translates to CASSGGGRTEAFF.

The sample holds a few counts of this clone. V and J are TRBV12-2 and TRBJ1-2. TRBV12-2 is a documented pseudogene. The length of the CDR3 is 10 residues. This chain's CDR3 is CASRLLGYTF. The CDR3 nucleotides read TGTGCAAGTCGCTTATTAGGCTACACCTTC.

About this clone: A junction boundary mismatches the germline segment, possibly from a read error. This sequence joins TRBV7-7 and TRBJ2-5, with D possibly being TRBD2 (5 bases). There are 14 residues in the CDR3. The V gene's germline CDR1 is SSHAT and CDR2 FNYEAQ (reference sequence). CDR3 nucleotide sequence: TGTGCTAGCAGCTTATTAGGAGGATCGGAGACCCAGTACTTC. The encoded protein is CASSLLGGSETQYF. The variable domain in full, completed from reference TRBV7-7 and TRBJ2-5, reads GAGVSQSPRYKVTKRGQDVTLRCDPISSHATLYWYQQALGQGPEFLTYFNYEAQPDKSGLPSDRFSAERPEGSISTLTIQRTEQRDSAMYRCASSLLGGSETQYFGPGTRLLVL.

CDR3 nucleotides: TGTGCCAGCAGTTCTGGGGACCTAGGTGGAAACACCATATATTTT. Protein: CASSSGDLGGNTIYF. This sequence joins TRBV6-6 and TRBJ1-3; D is possibly TRBD1 (5 bases). The CDR3 is 15 amino acids. Germline CDR1 MNHNY, CDR2 SVGAGI (reference sequence). Trimming removed 4 bases at V and 3 bases at J, with 13 bases between.

This clone was found once. The chain uses TRBV25-1 and TRBJ1-2, with 9 bases that match TRBD1. The junction had 5 bases not matched to a gene; V was cut back by 4 bases and J by 5 bases. The CDR3 runs to 14 residues. Germline V gene data show CDR1 as MGHDK and CDR2 as SYGVNS. The CDR3 reads CASSGTGGAYGYTF. CDR3 sequence (DNA): TGTGCCAGCAGTGGCACAGGGGGCGCTTATGGCTACACCTTC.

The chain employs TRBV7-3 and TRBJ1-1; 10 bases are shared with TRBD1. The germline V gene has CDR1 SGHTA and CDR2 FQGTGA. The CDR3 length is 14 residues. Trimming took 4 bases from V and 5 from J; bases not matched to a gene: 4. CDR3 amino acids: CASSSTGGRTEAFF. The CDR3 region has the DNA TGTGCCAGCAGCTCGACAGGGGGCCGTACTGAAGCTTTCTTT. The full variable domain, completed using reference TRBV7-3 and TRBJ1-1, is GAGVSQTPSNKVTEKGKYVELRCDPISGHTALYWYRQSLGQGPEFLIYFQGTGAADDSGLPNDRFFAVRPEGSVSTLKIQRTERGDSAVYLCASSSTGGRTEAFFGQGTRLTVV.

The chain employs TRBV5-5 and TRBJ1-1; TRBD1 might be the D (5 bases). V was clipped by 4 bases and J by 3 bases, with 10 bases between them. Germline V gives CDR1 SGHKS, CDR2 YYEKEE (reference sequence). The CDR3 has 13 amino acids. For the CDR3, the DNA is TGTGCCAGCAGCCGGAGGGGCGACACTGAAGCTTTCTTT. This sequence encodes CASSRRGDTEAFF.

This sequence joins TRBV27 and TRBJ1-1, with a weak D call TRBD1 (5 bases). The CDR3 contains 14 residues. With 4 bases removed from V and 6 bases from J, the gap between germline ends came to 15 bases. Germline CDR1 reads MNHEY; CDR2 reads SMNVEV (reference sequence). Written as DNA, the CDR3 is TGTGCCAGCAGTTCATGGGTAGGGGTCCCTGAAGCTTTCTTT. This sequence encodes CASSSWVGVPEAFF.

CDR3 coding DNA: TGTGCCAGCTCTGTCTCGGGGACCTACCCTGAAGCTTTCTTT. The encoded protein is CASSVSGTYPEAFF. V gene TRBV9 combines with J gene TRBJ1-1, with TRBD1 as a possible D gene (5 bases). The CDR3 totals 14 residues. From germline, CDR1 is SGDLS and CDR2 YYNGEE. Deletions cut 7 bases from V and 6 bases from J, with 19 bases between.

Details on this clone: One end of the junction is discordant with germline, which a read error may explain. The gene calls are TRBV19 and TRBJ2-1, with 9 bases aligning to TRBD1. The CDR3 length is 12 residues. CDR1 LNHDA and CDR2 SQIVND come from the germline V gene (reference sequence). As DNA, the CDR3 is TGTGCCAGTTCATTTTTCCGGGACAGGGTACTCTTC. It encodes CASSFFRDRVLF.

J is TRBJ2-5 and V is TRBV14; 8 bases are a match to TRBD1. The CDR3 loop spans 15 amino acids. Germline CDR1 and CDR2: SGHDN and FVKESK. V shed 4 bases and J 1 base; nucleotides not matched to a gene: 5. CDR3 sequence: CASSLRTGTQETQYF. The CDR3 region has the DNA TGTGCCAGCAGCCTTCGGACAGGGACCCAAGAGACCCAGTACTTC.

This rearrangement joins TRBV7-9 to TRBJ1-4, with a weak D call TRBD1 (5 bases). V lost 5 bases to trimming and J lost 7 bases, with 20 bases between them. Germline values: CDR1 SEHNR, CDR2 FQNEAQ (reference sequence). There are 16 residues in the CDR3. In DNA, the CDR3 is TGTGCCAGCAGCCTTCTTTTATGGGGCGAGGTTGAAAAACTGTTTTTT. Encoded protein: CASSLLLWGEVEKLFF.

V is TRBV9 and J is TRBJ2-4; D unresolved. V dropped 3 bases and J dropped 4 bases, with 8 bases sitting between them. The CDR3 extends over 13 amino acids. Germline CDR1 and CDR2: SGDLS and YYNGEE. Here the CDR3 DNA reads TGTGCCAGCAGCGGCACGTCAAAAAACATTCAGTACTTC. Its translation: CASSGTSKNIQYF.

V usage is TRBV9 and J usage is TRBJ1-4; D gene uncertain. This CDR3 is built from 16 residues. Trimming took 1 base from V and 0 from J, leaving 10 bases between them. CDR1 and CDR2 (germline): SGDLS, YYNGEE. The CDR3 is CASSVFPGATNEKLFF. Here the CDR3 DNA reads TGTGCCAGCAGCGTATTCCCTGGAGCAACTAATGAAAAACTGTTTTTT.

The chain uses TRBV6-1 and TRBJ1-1; tentative D call: TRBD1 (5 bases). Germline V gene sequence: CDR1 MNHNS, CDR2 SASEGT. CDR3 length: 14 amino acids. V was clipped by 4 bases and J by 2 bases, with 11 bases between them. This CDR3 is CASSARTINTEAFF. The CDR3 coding sequence is TGTGCCAGCAGTGCGCGGACAATTAACACTGAAGCTTTCTTT.

Only one count was recorded for this clone. The chain has TRBV5-4 and TRBJ1-1, with D unclear. CDR1 and CDR2 (germline): SGHNT, YYREEE (reference sequence). The CDR3 loop spans 14 amino acids. V shed 1 base and J shed 0 bases, with 7 bases lying between them. The CDR3 bases are TGTGCCAGCAGCTTGAAAGGGATGAACACTGAAGCTTTCTTT. Translated: CASSLKGMNTEAFF. Full variable domain (missing parts from reference TRBV5-4 and TRBJ1-1): ETGVTQSPTHLIKTRGQQVTLRCSSQSGHNTVSWYQQALGQGPQFIFQYYREEENGRGNFPPRFSGLQFPNYSSELNVNALELDDSALYLCASSLKGMNTEAFFGQGTRLTVV.

This chain joins TRBV6-1 and TRBJ2-7; TRBD2 aligns across 8 bases. This CDR3 has 14 residues. The trim removed 2 bases at V and 2 bases at J, leaving 2 bases unmatched. The germline CDR1 and CDR2 sequences are MNHNS and SASEGT. DNA for the CDR3: TGTGCCAGCAGTGAACCGCGGGGGGCCTACGAGCAGTACTTC. This sequence encodes CASSEPRGAYEQYF.

The chain uses TRBV2 and TRBJ2-2, with TRBD1 identical over 8 bases. The CDR3 runs to 13 residues. From germline, CDR1 is SNHLY and CDR2 FYNNEI. V lost 9 bases to trimming and J lost 2 bases; unmatched junction nucleotides: 2. The CDR3 nucleotides are TGTGCCAGTGGACAGGGCAACACCGGGGAGCTGTTTTTT. It is translated as CASGQGNTGELFF.

The chain is built from TRBV14 and TRBJ2-7; D is undetermined. This CDR3 region has 12 residues. In germline, CDR1 is SGHDN, CDR2 FVKESK. V was clipped by 7 bases and J by 3 bases, with 10 bases between them. CDR3 coding DNA: TGTGCCAGCACTCCGGCTTTCTACGAGCAGTACTTC. Protein: CASTPAFYEQYF.

The chain recombines TRBV7-2 with TRBJ1-1, with D possibly matching TRBD1 (6 bases). In germline, CDR1 is SGHTA, CDR2 FQGNSA. The CDR3 runs to 14 residues. Trimming left V 1 base short and J 5 bases short, with 11 bases between. The CDR3 coding sequence is TGTGCCAGCAGCTTAGGGGGGCAGGGGACTGAAGCTTTCTTT. Translating it yields CASSLGGQGTEAFF.

In DNA, the CDR3 is TGTGCCAGCAGTCGGGACTCCCTTCTTTCTGGGGCCAACGTCCTGACTTTC. Translation gives CASSRDSLLSGANVLTF. The V call is TRBV27, the J call TRBJ2-6, with TRBD2 as a possible D gene (6 bases). The CDR3 runs 17 residues. The V gene's germline CDR1 is MNHEY and CDR2 SMNVEV (reference sequence). V was shortened by 5 bases and J by 1 base, with 15 bases between the two germline ends.